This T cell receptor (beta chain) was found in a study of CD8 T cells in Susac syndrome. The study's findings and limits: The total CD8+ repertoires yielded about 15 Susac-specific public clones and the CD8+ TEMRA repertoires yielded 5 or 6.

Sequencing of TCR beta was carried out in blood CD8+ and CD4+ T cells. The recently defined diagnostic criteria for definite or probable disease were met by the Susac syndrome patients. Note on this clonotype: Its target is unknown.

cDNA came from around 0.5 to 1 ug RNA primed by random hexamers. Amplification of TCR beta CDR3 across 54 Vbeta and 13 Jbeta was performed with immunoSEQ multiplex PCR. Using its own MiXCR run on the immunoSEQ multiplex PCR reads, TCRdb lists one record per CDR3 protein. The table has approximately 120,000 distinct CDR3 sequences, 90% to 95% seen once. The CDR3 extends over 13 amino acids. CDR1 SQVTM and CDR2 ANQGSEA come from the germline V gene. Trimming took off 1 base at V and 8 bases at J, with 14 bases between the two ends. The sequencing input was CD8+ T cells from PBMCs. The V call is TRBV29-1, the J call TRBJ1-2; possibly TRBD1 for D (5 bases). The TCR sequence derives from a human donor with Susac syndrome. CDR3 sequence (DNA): TGCAGCGTTGAAGGTCGGGGCGTGGAGGGCTACACCTTC. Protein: CSVEGRGVEGYTF.